This T cell receptor (beta chain) was recovered during a study of CD8+ T cells in alopecia areata. This clone was detected a few times. The antigen remains unidentified. Separation by sorting yielded CD4+ and CD8+ T cells from PBMCs. Study outcomes and limitations: Normal skin's resident alphabeta T cells are sequenced alongside lesional scalp T cells. Possibly because of HLA-related factors, TCR sharing was less clear across patients than in mice. Relative to normal scalp, lesional scalp, especially alopecia totalis/universalis, showed higher clonality.

cDNA reverse transcribed from extracted RNA served as the sequencing template. TCRdb's copy holds only in-frame clones and misses some; the assay was immunoSEQ multiplex PCR. The sample carries around 100,000 clones, around 59% recorded once. This CDR3 comprises 13 residues. Germline lookup yields CDR1 SQVTM and CDR2 ANQGSEA. Trimming left V 1 base short and J 4 bases short, with 10 bases between. The sequencing sample was made of CD4+ T cells sorted from blood. This TCR was recovered from a human donor in good health. The chain links TRBV29-1 to TRBJ2-5; unclear D gene. CDR3 loop: CSVEVQQLETQYF. The CDR3 DNA sequence: TGCAGCGTTGAAGTCCAACAGTTAGAGACCCAGTACTTC.